The 5 T cell receptor beta chains below come from one sample, sequenced in a study of CD8+ T cells in alopecia areata. Treatment given: oral pan-JAK inhibitor, 5-10 mg twice daily. Reverse transcribed after extraction, RNA yielded cDNA as the sequencing template. Profiling relied on immunoSEQ multiplex PCR, and the TCRdb table lists in-frame clones only, not all of them. The sample carries 200,000 to 250,000 clones, 35% to 40% recorded once. The material was CD4+ T cells sorted from blood, obtained at roughly week 30, from a patient treated with tofacitinib. These receptor sequences come from a human donor with alopecia areata.

The gene calls are TRBV5-1 and TRBJ2-1; 8 bases align to TRBD2. J was trimmed by 6 bases and V by 0 bases; bases with no gene match: 5. The CDR3 loop spans 15 amino acids. Per the germline V gene, CDR1 is SGHRS and CDR2 is YFSETQ. Here the CDR3 reads CASSLELAGPNEQFF. The CDR3 DNA reads TGCGCCAGCAGCTTGGAGTTAGCGGGGCCCAATGAGCAGTTCTTC. The full variable domain, its missing parts supplied by reference TRBV5-1 and TRBJ2-1, is KAGVTQTPRYLIKTRGQQVTLSCSPISGHRSVSWYQQTPGQGLQFLFEYFSETQRNKGNFPGRFSGRQFSNSRSEMNVSTLELGDSALYLCASSLELAGPNEQFFGPGTRLTVL.

The chain carries TRBV5-1 and TRBJ1-4, with D tentatively TRBD1 (5 bases). The CDR3 sequence is 14 residues long. Germline V gene sequence: CDR1 SGHRS, CDR2 YFSETQ. V shed 4 bases and J shed 5 bases, with 12 bases lying between them. CDR3 amino acids: CASSPGKGNEKLFF. CDR3 bases: TGCGCCAGCAGCCCCGGCAAGGGGAATGAAAAACTGTTTTTT.

This chain joins TRBV7-9 and TRBJ1-5; 7 bases map to TRBD1. Germline V gene lookup returns CDR1 SEHNR and CDR2 FQNEAQ (reference sequence). The CDR3 extends over 15 amino acids. The V segment lost 1 base and the J segment 2 bases; nucleotides outside the gene matches: 2. The CDR3 DNA follows: TGTGCCAGCAGCTTAGAGGGGGCCGGCAATCAGCCCCAGCATTTT. This codes for CASSLEGAGNQPQHF. Full variable domain (rest looked up from reference TRBV7-9 and TRBJ1-5): DTGVSQNPRHKITKRGQNVTFRCDPISEHNRLYWYRQTLGQGPEFLTYFQNEAQLEKSRLLSDRFSAERPKGSFSTLEIQRTEQGDSAMYLCASSLEGAGNQPQHFGDGTRLSIL.

This clone has more than one count but fewer than ten. The chain recombines TRBV30 with TRBJ2-1, with TRBD1 identical over 9 bases. CDR1 is GTSNPN, CDR2 SVGIG, per germline (reference sequence). The ends lost 3 bases at V and 8 bases at J; junction bases unmatched: 14. The CDR3 consists of 16 residues. The CDR3: CAWRPNPGQGRDEQFF. The CDR3 coding sequence is TGTGCCTGGAGACCGAACCCGGGACAGGGTAGGGATGAGCAGTTCTTC.

This clone turned up a few times. This chain uses TRBV18 with TRBJ2-1; 11 bases align to TRBD2. The V gene's germline CDR1 is KGHSH and CDR2 LQKENI. CDR3 length: 15 amino acids. Losses at the gene ends were 6 bases for V and 5 bases for J; bases not matched to a gene: 6. The CDR3 nucleotides are TGTGCCAGCTCGCCGGGACTAGCGGTTAACAATGAGCAGTTCTTC. Its translation is CASSPGLAVNNEQFF. Together with reference TRBV18 and TRBJ2-1, the CDR3 gives the full variable domain: NAGVMQNPRHLVRRRGQEARLRCSPMKGHSHVYWYRQLPEEGLKFMVYLQKENIIDESGMPKERFSAEFPKEGPSILRIQQVVRGDSAAYFCASSPGLAVNNEQFFGPGTRLTVL.